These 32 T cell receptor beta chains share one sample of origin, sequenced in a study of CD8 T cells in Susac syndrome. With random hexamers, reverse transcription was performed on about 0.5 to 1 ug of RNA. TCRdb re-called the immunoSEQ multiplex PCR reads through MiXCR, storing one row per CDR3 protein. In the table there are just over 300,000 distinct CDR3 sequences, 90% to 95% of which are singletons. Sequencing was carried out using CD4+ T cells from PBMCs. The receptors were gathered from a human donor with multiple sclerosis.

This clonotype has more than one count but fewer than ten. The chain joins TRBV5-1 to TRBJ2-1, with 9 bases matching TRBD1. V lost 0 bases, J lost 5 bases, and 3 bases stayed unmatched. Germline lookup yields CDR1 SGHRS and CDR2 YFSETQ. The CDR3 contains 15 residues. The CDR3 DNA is TGCGCCAGCAGCTTGGGGGACAGGGCCCACAATGAGCAGTTCTTC. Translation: CASSLGDRAHNEQFF. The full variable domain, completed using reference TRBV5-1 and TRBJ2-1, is KAGVTQTPRYLIKTRGQQVTLSCSPISGHRSVSWYQQTPGQGLQFLFEYFSETQRNKGNFPGRFSGRQFSNSRSEMNVSTLELGDSALYLCASSLGDRAHNEQFFGPGTRLTVL.

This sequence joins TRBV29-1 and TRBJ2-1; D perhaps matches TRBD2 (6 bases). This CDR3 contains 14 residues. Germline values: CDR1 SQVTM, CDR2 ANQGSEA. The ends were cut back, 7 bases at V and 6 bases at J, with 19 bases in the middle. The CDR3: CSARDLGRGNEQFF. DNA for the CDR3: TGCAGCGCCCGGGACTTAGGACGGGGCAATGAGCAGTTCTTC.

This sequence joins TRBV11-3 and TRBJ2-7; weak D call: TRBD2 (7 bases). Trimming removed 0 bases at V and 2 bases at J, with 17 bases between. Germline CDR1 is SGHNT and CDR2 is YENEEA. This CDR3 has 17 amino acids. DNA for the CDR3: TGTGCCAGCAGCTTAGAGCCCCAGGGGACTATCACCTACGAGCAGTACTTC. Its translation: CASSLEPQGTITYEQYF.

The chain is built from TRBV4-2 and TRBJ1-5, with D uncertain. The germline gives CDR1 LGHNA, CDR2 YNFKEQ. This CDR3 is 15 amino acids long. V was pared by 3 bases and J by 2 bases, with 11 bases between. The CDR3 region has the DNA TGTGCCAGCAGCCAGACATCCCAGGGCAATCAGCCCCAGCATTTT. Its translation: CASSQTSQGNQPQHF.

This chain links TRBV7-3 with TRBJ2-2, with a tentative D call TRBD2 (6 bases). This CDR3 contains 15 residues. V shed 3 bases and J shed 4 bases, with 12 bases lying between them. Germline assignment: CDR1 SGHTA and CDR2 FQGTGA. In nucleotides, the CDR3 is TGTGCCAGCAGCTTCGCTAAAGCGGGCACCGGGGAGCTGTTTTTT. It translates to CASSFAKAGTGELFF.

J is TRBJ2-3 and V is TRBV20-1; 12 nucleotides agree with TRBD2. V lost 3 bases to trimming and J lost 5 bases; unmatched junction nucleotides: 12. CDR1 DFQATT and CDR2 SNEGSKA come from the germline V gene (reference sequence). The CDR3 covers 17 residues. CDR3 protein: CSASLAGGPMVQDTQYF. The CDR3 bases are TGCAGTGCTAGCCTAGCGGGGGGGCCGATGGTTCAAGATACGCAGTATTTT.

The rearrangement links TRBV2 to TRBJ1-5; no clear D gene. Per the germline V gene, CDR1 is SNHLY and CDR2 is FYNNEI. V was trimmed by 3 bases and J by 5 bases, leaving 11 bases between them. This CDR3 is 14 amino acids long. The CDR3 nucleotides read TGTGCCAGCAGTGATGCAGCCACTTATCAGCCCCAGCATTTT. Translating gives CASSDAATYQPQHF.

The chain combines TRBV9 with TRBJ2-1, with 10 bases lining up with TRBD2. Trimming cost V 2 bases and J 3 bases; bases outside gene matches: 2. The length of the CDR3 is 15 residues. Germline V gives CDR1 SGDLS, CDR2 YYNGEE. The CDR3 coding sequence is TGTGCCAGCAGCGTGACTAGCGGGTACTACAATGAGCAGTTCTTC. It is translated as CASSVTSGYYNEQFF.

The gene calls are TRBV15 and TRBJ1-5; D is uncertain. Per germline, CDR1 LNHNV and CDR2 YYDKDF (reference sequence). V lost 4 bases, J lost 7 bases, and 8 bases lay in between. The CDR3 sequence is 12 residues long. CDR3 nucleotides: TGTGCCACCAGCAACCTAGGCCAGCCCCAGCATTTT. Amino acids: CATSNLGQPQHF. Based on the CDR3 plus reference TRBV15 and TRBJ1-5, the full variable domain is DAMVIQNPRYQVTQFGKPVTLSCSQTLNHNVMYWYQQKSSQAPKLLFHYYDKDFNNEADTPDNFQSRRPNTSFCFLDIRSPGLGDTAMYLCATSNLGQPQHFGDGTRLSIL.

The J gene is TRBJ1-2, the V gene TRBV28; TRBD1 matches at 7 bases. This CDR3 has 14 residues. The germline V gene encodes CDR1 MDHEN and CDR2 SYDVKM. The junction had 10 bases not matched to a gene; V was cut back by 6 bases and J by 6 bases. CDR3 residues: CASRPTGTFDGYTF. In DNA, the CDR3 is TGTGCCAGCAGACCGACAGGGACGTTTGATGGCTACACCTTC.

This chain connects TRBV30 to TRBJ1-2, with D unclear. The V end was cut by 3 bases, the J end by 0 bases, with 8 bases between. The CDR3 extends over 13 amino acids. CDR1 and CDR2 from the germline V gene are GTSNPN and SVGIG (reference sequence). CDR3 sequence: CAWSSQANYGYTF. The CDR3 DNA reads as TGTGCCTGGAGCTCGCAGGCTAACTATGGCTACACCTTC.

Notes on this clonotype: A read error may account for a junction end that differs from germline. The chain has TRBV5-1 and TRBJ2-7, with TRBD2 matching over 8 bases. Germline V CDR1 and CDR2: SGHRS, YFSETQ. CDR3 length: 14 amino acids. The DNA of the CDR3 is TGTGCCAGCAGTTTAACTAGCGGTTCCTACGAGCAGTACTTC. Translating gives CASSLTSGSYEQYF.

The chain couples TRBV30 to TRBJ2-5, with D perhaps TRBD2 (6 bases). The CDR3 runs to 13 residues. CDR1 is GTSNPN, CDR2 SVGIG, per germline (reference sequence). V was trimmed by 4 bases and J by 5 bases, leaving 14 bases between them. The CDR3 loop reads CAWTGLAGETQYF. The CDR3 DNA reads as TGTGCCTGGACGGGACTCGCGGGCGAGACCCAGTACTTC.

The CDR3 DNA reads TGTGCCAGCAGCCCTCCCGTCGGGGGGCCTGCCTACGAGCAGTACTTC. Its protein product is CASSPPVGGPAYEQYF. The V and J genes are TRBV12-3 or TRBV12-4 and TRBJ2-7; maybe TRBD2 (7 bases). The CDR3 consists of 16 residues. Trimming removed 6 bases from V and 2 bases from J, with 20 bases in between.

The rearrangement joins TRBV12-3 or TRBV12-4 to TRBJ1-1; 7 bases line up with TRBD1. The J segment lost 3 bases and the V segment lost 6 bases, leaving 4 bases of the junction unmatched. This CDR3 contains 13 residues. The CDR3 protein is CASSRDSYTEAFF. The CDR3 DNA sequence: TGTGCCAGCAGCCGGGACAGTTACACTGAAGCTTTCTTT.

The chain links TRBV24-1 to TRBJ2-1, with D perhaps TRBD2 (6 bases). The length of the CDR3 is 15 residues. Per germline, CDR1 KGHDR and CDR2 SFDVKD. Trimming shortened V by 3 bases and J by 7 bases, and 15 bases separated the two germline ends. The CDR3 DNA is TGTGCCACCAGTGATCCCCTAGGGACTGTGAATGAGCAGTTCTTC. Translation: CATSDPLGTVNEQFF.

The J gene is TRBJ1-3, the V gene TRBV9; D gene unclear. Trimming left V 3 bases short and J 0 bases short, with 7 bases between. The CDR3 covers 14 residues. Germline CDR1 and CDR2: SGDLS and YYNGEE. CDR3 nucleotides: TGTGCCAGCAGCGCCCACACCTCTGGAAACACCATATATTTT. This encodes CASSAHTSGNTIYF.

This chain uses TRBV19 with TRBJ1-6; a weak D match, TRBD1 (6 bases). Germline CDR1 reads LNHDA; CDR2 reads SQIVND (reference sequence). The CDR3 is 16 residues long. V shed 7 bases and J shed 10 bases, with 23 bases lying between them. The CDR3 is CASTSGRTDRPSPLHF. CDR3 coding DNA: TGTGCCAGTACCTCTGGCCGGACAGACCGTCCGTCACCCCTCCACTTT. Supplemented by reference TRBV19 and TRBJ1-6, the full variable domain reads DGGITQSPKYLFRKEGQNVTLSCEQNLNHDAMYWYRQDPGQGLRLIYYSQIVNDFQKGDIAEGYSVSREKKESFPLTVTSAQKNPTAFYLCASTSGRTDRPSPLHFGNGTRLTVT.

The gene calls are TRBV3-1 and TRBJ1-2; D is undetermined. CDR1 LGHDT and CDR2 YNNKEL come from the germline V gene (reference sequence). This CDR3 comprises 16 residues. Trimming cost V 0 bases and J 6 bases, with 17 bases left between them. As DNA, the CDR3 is TGTGCCAGCAGCCAAGAAGGGATAGGAGAAGGGAATGGCTACACCTTC. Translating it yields CASSQEGIGEGNGYTF.

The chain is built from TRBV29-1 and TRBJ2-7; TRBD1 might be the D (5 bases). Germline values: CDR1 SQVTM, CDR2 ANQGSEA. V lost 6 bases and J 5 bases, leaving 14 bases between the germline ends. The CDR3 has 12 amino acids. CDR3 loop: CSVATGADEQYF. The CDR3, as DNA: TGCAGCGTAGCCACAGGAGCCGACGAGCAGTACTTC.

The CDR3 loop reads CASSQDPRGLETQYF. For the CDR3, the DNA is TGCGCCAGCAGCCAAGATCCCAGGGGGCTGGAGACCCAGTACTTC. The chain has TRBV4-1 and TRBJ2-5, with 8 positions matching TRBD1. The V gene end was trimmed by 0 bases and the J gene end by 5 bases; junction bases not matched to a gene: 5. The CDR3 has 15 amino acids. Germline V gene data show CDR1 as MGHRA and CDR2 as YSYEKL.

The DNA of the CDR3 is TGTGCCAGCAGTCAGGGACAGGGGGCGGACACCGGGGAGCTGTTTTTT. Protein sequence: CASSQGQGADTGELFF. The chain employs TRBV6-6 and TRBJ2-2; 12 bases match TRBD1. This CDR3 has 16 amino acids. V was clipped by 5 bases and J by 3 bases; unmatched bases: 4. CDR1 and CDR2 (germline): MNHNY, SVGAGI (reference sequence).

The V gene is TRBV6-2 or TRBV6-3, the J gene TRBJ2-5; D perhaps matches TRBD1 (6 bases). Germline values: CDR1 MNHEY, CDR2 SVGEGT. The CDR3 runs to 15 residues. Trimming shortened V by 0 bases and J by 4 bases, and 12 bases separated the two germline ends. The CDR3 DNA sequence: TGTGCCAGCAGTTACTCCAGGGGATGGCGAGAGACCCAGTACTTC. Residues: CASSYSRGWRETQYF.

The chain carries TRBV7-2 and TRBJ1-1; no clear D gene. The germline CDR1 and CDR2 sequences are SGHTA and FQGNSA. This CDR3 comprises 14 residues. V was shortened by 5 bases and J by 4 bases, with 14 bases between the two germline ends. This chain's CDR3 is CASSKFGPSTEAFF. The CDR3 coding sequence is TGTGCCAGCAGCAAATTCGGACCGAGCACTGAAGCTTTCTTT.

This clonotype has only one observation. In DNA, the CDR3 is TGTGCCAGCAGCCGGGGGACAGTGAGAAATTCACCCCTCCACTTT. Protein product: CASSRGTVRNSPLHF. The chain recombines TRBV3-1 with TRBJ1-6, with 7 bases identical to TRBD1. Germline CDR1 is LGHDT and CDR2 is YNNKEL (reference sequence). V was pared by 4 bases and J by 7 bases, with 7 bases of the junction left unmatched. The CDR3 length is 15 residues.

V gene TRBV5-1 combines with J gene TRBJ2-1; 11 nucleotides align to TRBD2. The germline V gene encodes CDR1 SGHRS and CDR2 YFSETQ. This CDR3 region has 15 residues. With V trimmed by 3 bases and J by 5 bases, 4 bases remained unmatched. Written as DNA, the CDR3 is TGCGCCAGCAGCTCCCGACTAGCGGGAAACAATGAGCAGTTCTTC. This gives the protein CASSSRLAGNNEQFF.

The CDR3 sequence: CASGGTGWHEQFF. CDR3 in DNA: TGTGCTAGTGGTGGGACAGGGTGGCATGAGCAGTTCTTC. The chain recombines TRBV12-5 with TRBJ2-1, with 9 nucleotides matching TRBD1. With V trimmed by 5 bases and J by 8 bases, 4 bases remained unmatched. CDR3 length equals 13 residues. In germline, CDR1 is LGHNT, CDR2 FRNRAP.

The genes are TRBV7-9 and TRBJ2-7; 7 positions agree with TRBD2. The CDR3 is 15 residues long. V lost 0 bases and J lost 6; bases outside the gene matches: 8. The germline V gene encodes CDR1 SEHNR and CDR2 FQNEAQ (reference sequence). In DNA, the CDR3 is TGTGCCAGCAGCTTAGCGGGGGAGGGCCGAGTCGAGCAGTACTTC. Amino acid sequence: CASSLAGEGRVEQYF.

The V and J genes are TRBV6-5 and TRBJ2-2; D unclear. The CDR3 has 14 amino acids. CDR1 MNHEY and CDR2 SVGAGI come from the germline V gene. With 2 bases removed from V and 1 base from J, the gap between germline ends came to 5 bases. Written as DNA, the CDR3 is TGTGCCAGCAGTTACCAGGAGAACACCGGGGAGCTGTTTTTT. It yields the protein CASSYQENTGELFF.

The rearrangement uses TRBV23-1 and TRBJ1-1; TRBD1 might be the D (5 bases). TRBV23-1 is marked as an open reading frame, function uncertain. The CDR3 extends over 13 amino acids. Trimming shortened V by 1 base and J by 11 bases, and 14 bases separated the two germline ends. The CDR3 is CASSQWPGWGAFF. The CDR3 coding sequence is TGCGCCAGCAGTCAATGGCCGGGTTGGGGGGCTTTCTTT.

The CDR3 region is CASSRYAATEAFF. In DNA form, the CDR3 reads TGCGCCAGCAGTCGGTATGCAGCCACTGAAGCTTTCTTT. The chain joins TRBV10-2 to TRBJ1-1, with no clear D. The CDR3 covers 13 residues. V dropped 5 bases and J dropped 4 bases, with 11 bases sitting between them. Germline values: CDR1 WSHSY, CDR2 SAAADI.

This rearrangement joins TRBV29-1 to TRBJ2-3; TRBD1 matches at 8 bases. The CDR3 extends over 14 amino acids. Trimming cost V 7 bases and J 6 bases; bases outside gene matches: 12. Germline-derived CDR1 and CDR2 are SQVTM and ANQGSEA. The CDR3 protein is CSGRLGQGGDTQYF. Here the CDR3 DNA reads TGCAGCGGCCGCCTTGGACAGGGCGGGGATACGCAGTATTTT.